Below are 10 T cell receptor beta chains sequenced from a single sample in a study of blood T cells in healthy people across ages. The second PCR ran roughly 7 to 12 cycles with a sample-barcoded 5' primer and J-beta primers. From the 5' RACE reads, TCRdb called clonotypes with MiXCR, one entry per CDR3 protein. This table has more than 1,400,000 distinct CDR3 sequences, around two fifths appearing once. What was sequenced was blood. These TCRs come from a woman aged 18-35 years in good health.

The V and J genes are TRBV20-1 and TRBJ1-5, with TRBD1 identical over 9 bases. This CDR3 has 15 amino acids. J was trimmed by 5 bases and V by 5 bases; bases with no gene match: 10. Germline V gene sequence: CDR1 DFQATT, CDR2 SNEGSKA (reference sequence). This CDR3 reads CSALQGAGLDQPQHF. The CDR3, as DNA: TGCAGTGCTTTACAGGGGGCCGGTTTGGATCAGCCCCAGCATTTT.

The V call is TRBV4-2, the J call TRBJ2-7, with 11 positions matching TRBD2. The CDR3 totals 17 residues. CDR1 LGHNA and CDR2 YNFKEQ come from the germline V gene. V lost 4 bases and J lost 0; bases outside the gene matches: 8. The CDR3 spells CASSPAGLAGGSYEQYF. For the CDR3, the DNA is TGTGCCAGCAGCCCGGCCGGACTAGCGGGCGGCTCCTACGAGCAGTACTTC.

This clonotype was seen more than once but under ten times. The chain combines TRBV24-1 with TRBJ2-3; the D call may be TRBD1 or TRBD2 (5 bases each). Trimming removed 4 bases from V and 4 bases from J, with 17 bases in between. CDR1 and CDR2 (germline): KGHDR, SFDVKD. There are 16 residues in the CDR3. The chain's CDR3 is CATSDPGHLGADTQYF. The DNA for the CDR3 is TGTGCCACCAGTGACCCCGGACACCTCGGGGCAGATACGCAGTATTTT.

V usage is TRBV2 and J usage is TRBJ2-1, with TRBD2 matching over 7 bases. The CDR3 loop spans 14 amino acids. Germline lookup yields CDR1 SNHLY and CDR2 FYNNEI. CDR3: CASGLADFYNEQFF. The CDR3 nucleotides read TGTGCAAGCGGCCTAGCGGACTTCTACAATGAGCAGTTCTTC.

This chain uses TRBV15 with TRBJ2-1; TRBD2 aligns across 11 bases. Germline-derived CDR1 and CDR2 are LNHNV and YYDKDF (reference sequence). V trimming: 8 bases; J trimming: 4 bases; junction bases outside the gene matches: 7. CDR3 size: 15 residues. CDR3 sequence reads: CATLETSGAYNEQFF. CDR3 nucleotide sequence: TGTGCCACCCTCGAGACTAGCGGGGCATACAATGAGCAGTTCTTC.

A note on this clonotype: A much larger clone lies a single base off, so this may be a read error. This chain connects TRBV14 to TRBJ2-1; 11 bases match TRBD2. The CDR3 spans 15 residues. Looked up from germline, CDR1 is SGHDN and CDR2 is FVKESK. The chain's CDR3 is CASSIAGGRYNGQFF. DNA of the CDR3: TGTGCCAGCAGCATAGCGGGGGGGCGCTACAATGGGCAGTTCTTC.

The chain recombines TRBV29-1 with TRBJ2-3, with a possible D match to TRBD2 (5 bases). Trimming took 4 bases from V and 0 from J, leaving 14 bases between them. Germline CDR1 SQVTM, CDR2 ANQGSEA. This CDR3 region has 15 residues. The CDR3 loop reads CSVGGSDASTDTQYF. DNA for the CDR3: TGCAGCGTTGGGGGTAGCGACGCTAGCACAGATACGCAGTATTTT.

This CDR3 reads CASTPTVLPSGNTIYF. In nucleotides, the CDR3 is TGTGCCAGCACCCCTACGGTTCTTCCTTCTGGAAACACCATATATTTT. This chain connects TRBV27 to TRBJ1-3, with D unresolved. Germline CDR1 and CDR2: MNHEY and SMNVEV (reference sequence). With 7 bases removed from V and 1 base from J, the gap between germline ends came to 17 bases. This CDR3 has 16 residues.

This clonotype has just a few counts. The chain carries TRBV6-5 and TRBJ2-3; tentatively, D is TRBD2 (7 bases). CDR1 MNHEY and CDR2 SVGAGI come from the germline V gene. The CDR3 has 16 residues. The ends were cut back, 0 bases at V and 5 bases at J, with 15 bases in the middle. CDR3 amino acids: CASSYSPPGGKDTQYF. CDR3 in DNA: TGTGCCAGCAGTTACTCCCCTCCGGGGGGCAAAGATACGCAGTATTTT.

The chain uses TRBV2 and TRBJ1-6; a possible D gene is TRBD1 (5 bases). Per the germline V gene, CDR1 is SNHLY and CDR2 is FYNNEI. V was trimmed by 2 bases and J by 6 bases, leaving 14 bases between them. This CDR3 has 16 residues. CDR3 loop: CASSESPGLGNSPLHF. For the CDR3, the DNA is TGTGCCAGCAGTGAATCTCCAGGGTTGGGTAATTCACCCCTCCACTTT. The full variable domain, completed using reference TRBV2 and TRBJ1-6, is EPEVTQTPSHQVTQMGQEVILRCVPISNHLYFYWYRQILGQKVEFLVSFYNNEISEKSEIFDDQFSVERPDGSNFTLKIRSTKLEDSAMYFCASSESPGLGNSPLHFGNGTRLTVT.